This TCR beta chain was identified in a study of cytomegalovirus exposure and HLA in healthy donors. Across the whole study: There were around 390 genotyped donors. Of these, roughly 86% fell in the genetic ancestry cluster associated with self-reported Caucasian donors.

General observations from the study: A later analysis, which compared TCR beta chains of equal frequency, found the HLA-associated ones more clonally expanded. Among immune exposure information, only CMV serostatus was available.

Trimming left V 2 bases short and J 5 bases short, with 6 bases between. Per germline, CDR1 MDHEN and CDR2 SYDVKM. This CDR3 spans 12 amino acids. 60 Vbeta and 13 Jbeta primers were used in PCR. Data came from immunoSEQ multiplex PCR; TCRdb stores just in-frame clones and leaves some out. The table has about 130,000 clones, around three quarters seen once; the top ten hold 10% to 15%. This clone was counted a single time. The antigen is not known. The chain has TRBV28 and TRBJ2-5; D not resolved. This receptor was obtained from a woman between 40 and 55 years old in good health and CMV-seropositive. The sample taken for sequencing was PBMCs. In DNA form, the CDR3 reads TGTGCCAGCAGTTTACGGTGGGAGACCCAGTACTTC. It codes for CASSLRWETQYF. The full variable domain, in which reference TRBV28 and TRBJ2-5 provide the parts outside the CDR3, is DVKVTQSSRYLVKRTGEKVFLECVQDMDHENMFWYRQDPGLGLRLIYFSYDVKMKEKGDIPEGYSVSREKKERFSLILESASTNQTSMYLCASSLRWETQYFGPGTRLLVL.